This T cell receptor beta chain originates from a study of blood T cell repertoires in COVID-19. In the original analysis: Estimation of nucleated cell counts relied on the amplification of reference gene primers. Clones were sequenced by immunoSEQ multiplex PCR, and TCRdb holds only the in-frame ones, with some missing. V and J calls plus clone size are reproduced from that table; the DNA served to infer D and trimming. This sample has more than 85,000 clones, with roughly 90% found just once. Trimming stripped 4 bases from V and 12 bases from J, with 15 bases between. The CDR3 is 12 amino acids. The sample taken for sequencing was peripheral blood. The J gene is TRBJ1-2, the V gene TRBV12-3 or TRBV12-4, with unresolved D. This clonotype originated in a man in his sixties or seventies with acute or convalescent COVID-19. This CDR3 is CASSWGALYNTF. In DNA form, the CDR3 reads TGTGCCAGCAGTTGGGGAGCCCTCTATAACACCTTC.